Listed here are 13 T cell receptor beta chains from one sample, sequenced in a study of T-cell memory formation after mild COVID-19. TCRdb re-analysed the 5' RACE reads in MiXCR, keeping a single row per CDR3 protein. This sample carries approximately 560,000 distinct CDR3 sequences, roughly 17% of them seen once, and the ten largest clones take approximately 8.1%. Sequencing input: PBMCs or a T cell subset sorted from them (not recorded which). The receptor source for this set is an adult woman who had mild COVID-19 (a few samples of this study predate the infection). Cell type and time point are not known.

This clonotype has a count of ten or more. The rearrangement uses TRBV7-8 and TRBJ2-7; 7 bases fit TRBD1. J lost 1 base, V lost 4 bases, and 7 bases had no gene match. The CDR3 length is 15 residues. Germline CDR1 and CDR2: SGHVS and FQNEAQ. The CDR3 spells CASSYLTGTSYEQYF. The CDR3 nucleotides are TGTGCCAGCAGCTATTTGACAGGGACATCCTACGAGCAGTACTTC.

This clonotype turned up a few times. This CDR3 reads CASRPPSSGGVETQYF. The CDR3 nucleotides are TGTGCCAGCAGACCCCCCTCTAGCGGGGGGGTGGAGACCCAGTACTTC. V is TRBV6-6 and J is TRBJ2-5; TRBD2 aligns across 12 bases. The trim removed 6 bases at V and 5 bases at J, leaving 10 bases unmatched. CDR3 length equals 16 residues. The V gene's germline CDR1 is MNHNY and CDR2 SVGAGI (reference sequence).

Only a few counts were recorded for this clonotype. This chain joins TRBV30 and TRBJ2-2, with TRBD1 as a possible D gene (5 bases). Germline CDR1 is GTSNPN and CDR2 is SVGIG (reference sequence). V gave up 1 base and J gave up 5 bases, with 8 bases separating them. CDR3 length: 13 residues. CDR3 DNA: TGTGCCTGGAGTGCGCAGGGAACCGGGGAGCTGTTTTTT. This sequence encodes CAWSAQGTGELFF.

This clonotype has just a few counts. CDR3 sequence: CASSTSYLNTEAFF. The CDR3, as DNA: TGTGCCAGCAGCACTAGTTATCTGAACACTGAAGCTTTCTTT. The V call is TRBV3-1, the J call TRBJ1-1; D not resolved. Trimming shortened V by 5 bases and J by 0 bases, and 10 bases separated the two germline ends. The CDR3 has 14 amino acids. Germline lookup yields CDR1 LGHDT and CDR2 YNNKEL (reference sequence).

The chain joins TRBV18 to TRBJ2-1; 11 bases align to TRBD2. The CDR3 has 17 residues. Germline V gene lookup returns CDR1 KGHSH and CDR2 LQKENI. With 1 base clipped from V and 5 bases from J, the junction kept 7 bases outside the gene matches. As DNA, the CDR3 is TGTGCCAGCTCACCACGGTTGACTAGCGGGGAAGACAATGAGCAGTTCTTC. Translated, it gives CASSPRLTSGEDNEQFF.

The sample holds many counts of this clonotype. The genes are TRBV7-2 and TRBJ2-1; no clear D gene. Germline V gives CDR1 SGHTA, CDR2 FQGNSA. V dropped 2 bases and J dropped 7 bases, with 6 bases sitting between them. CDR3 length equals 12 residues. This chain's CDR3 is CASSLLVNEQFF. CDR3 coding DNA: TGTGCCAGCAGCTTACTAGTGAATGAGCAGTTCTTC.

The rearrangement uses TRBV5-1 and TRBJ1-6; TRBD1 might be the D (5 bases). V was shortened by 1 base and J by 8 bases, with 10 bases between the two germline ends. In germline, CDR1 is SGHRS, CDR2 YFSETQ. This CDR3 comprises 14 residues. The CDR3 DNA reads as TGCGCCAGCAGCTTGCAGGGAGACCATTCACCCCTCCACTTT. It codes for CASSLQGDHSPLHF. The whole variable domain, remainder taken from reference TRBV5-1 and TRBJ1-6, is KAGVTQTPRYLIKTRGQQVTLSCSPISGHRSVSWYQQTPGQGLQFLFEYFSETQRNKGNFPGRFSGRQFSNSRSEMNVSTLELGDSALYLCASSLQGDHSPLHFGNGTRLTVT.

A few counts support this clonotype. This chain links TRBV6-7 with TRBJ2-5; D is unresolved. TRBV6-7 is designated an ORF whose function remains uncertain. Trimming stripped 0 bases from V and 1 base from J, with 12 bases between. The CDR3 consists of 16 residues. The CDR3 coding sequence is TGTGCCAGCAGTTACTCGAGATGCCACGGCCAAGAGACCCAGTACTTC. Residues: CASSYSRCHGQETQYF.

This clonotype was counted only a few times. The chain recombines TRBV5-6 with TRBJ2-1, with a tentative D call TRBD1 (6 bases). The germline gives CDR1 SGHDT, CDR2 YYEEEE. The CDR3 has 15 residues. With 4 bases removed from V and 5 bases from J, the gap between germline ends came to 16 bases. The CDR3: CASSRGQRFNNEQFF. Here the CDR3 DNA reads TGTGCCAGCAGCCGAGGACAGCGCTTTAACAATGAGCAGTTCTTC.

The table lists this clonotype with a few counts. The chain carries TRBV5-6 and TRBJ1-1; 7 bases are shared with TRBD1. CDR3 length: 13 amino acids. Trimming at V came to 2 bases and at J to 6 bases, leaving 4 bases not matched to a gene. Per the germline V gene, CDR1 is SGHDT and CDR2 is YYEEEE. CDR3 sequence reads: CASSFTGVAEAFF. The CDR3 DNA sequence: TGTGCCAGCAGCTTTACAGGGGTGGCTGAAGCTTTCTTT.

The CDR3 sequence: CASSFSSGRVEQFF. The CDR3 DNA follows: TGTGCCAGCAGTTTTTCTAGCGGGAGGGTTGAGCAGTTCTTC. The rearrangement uses TRBV12-3 or TRBV12-4 and TRBJ2-1; 12 bases line up with TRBD2. Unmatched junction bases numbered 3, after V lost 3 bases and J lost 9 bases. The length of the CDR3 is 14 residues.

This clonotype has more than one count but fewer than ten. CDR3 amino acids: CATTRSLEGLAGFGEQYF. The CDR3 DNA reads TGCGCCACCACCCGCAGCTTGGAGGGGCTAGCGGGGTTTGGCGAGCAGTACTTC. This chain connects TRBV5-1 to TRBJ2-7; 9 bases line up with TRBD2. V dropped 9 bases and J dropped 6; count of bases not matched to a gene: 25. Germline V gives CDR1 SGHRS, CDR2 YFSETQ. The CDR3 spans 18 residues. The full variable domain, completed using reference TRBV5-1 and TRBJ2-7, is KAGVTQTPRYLIKTRGQQVTLSCSPISGHRSVSWYQQTPGQGLQFLFEYFSETQRNKGNFPGRFSGRQFSNSRSEMNVSTLELGDSALYLCATTRSLEGLAGFGEQYFGPGTRLTVT.

This clonotype was recorded a few times. The gene calls are TRBV18 and TRBJ2-7, with 8 bases identical to TRBD2. The J segment lost 3 bases and the V segment lost 2 bases, leaving 9 bases of the junction unmatched. This CDR3 is built from 16 residues. Germline assignment: CDR1 KGHSH and CDR2 LQKENI. The CDR3 nucleotides are TGTGCCAGCTCACCAGAGGGGACTAGGAATTACTACGAGCAGTACTTC. This codes for CASSPEGTRNYYEQYF.